The clone carrying this T cell receptor beta chain was seen only a few times. Extraction yielded at least 5 micrograms of total RNA per sample. Germline-derived CDR1 and CDR2 are SGHAT and FQDESV (reference sequence). V lost 2 bases and J lost 0; bases outside the gene matches: 7. The CDR3 has 17 residues. This specimen belongs to a study of blood T cells in healthy people across ages. Primed by a sample-barcoded 5' primer and a J-beta primer mix, a second PCR proceeded for about 7 to 11 cycles. The template-switch adaptor was a 5' adaptor with 12 random nucleotides. It tagged each cDNA molecule. TCRdb reprocessed the 5' RACE reads with MiXCR, giving one entry per CDR3 protein. The sample shows 1.5 million to 2 million distinct CDR3 sequences, about 39% of them seen only once.

The sequencing sample was made of blood. The sequence came from a human donor in good health. The chain carries TRBV11-1 and TRBJ2-3, with 8 bases fitting TRBD2. The CDR3 loop reads CASSLLWSGGSTDTQYF. The CDR3, as DNA: TGTGCCAGCAGCTTACTTTGGAGCGGGGGTAGCACAGATACGCAGTATTTT.